This T cell receptor (beta chain) came from a study of shared clonotypes between healthy human individuals. Trimming left V 3 bases short and J 12 bases short, with 15 bases between. CDR1 LGHNA and CDR2 YNFKEQ come from the germline V gene. The CDR3 is 13 amino acids. TCRdb keeps only in-frame clones here, not all; method: immunoSEQ multiplex PCR. The sample includes more than 2,000,000 clones, approximately 92% seen only once; the top ten take roughly 0.13%. The clonotype comes from a man aged 18 to 35 in good health. Sequenced input: naive CD4+ T cells sorted from blood. Subset specified: CD45RA+ positively selected. The chain combines TRBV4-2 with TRBJ2-1; no clear D gene. The CDR3 sequence is CASSQHLSQSQFF. The CDR3 bases are TGTGCCAGCAGCCAGCATCTTTCGCAGTCGCAGTTCTTC.